This T cell receptor beta chain was observed in a study of blood T cell repertoires in COVID-19. Study-level information: Collection of acute and convalescent COVID-19 samples took place in the United States, Italy and Spain. The cDNA or gDNA used as material had been derived from T cells, B-cell-depleted T cells, or PBMCs.

Germline V lookup: CDR1 LGHDT, CDR2 YNNKEL (reference sequence). V shed 0 bases and J 0 bases; nucleotides not matched to a gene: 11. The CDR3 runs to 20 residues. In the authors' methods: From reference gene primer amplification, estimates of nucleated cell counts were derived. Assay used: immunoSEQ multiplex PCR; TCRdb lists only in-frame clones, some missing. The DNA was the basis for D and trimming; V, J and clone size are from that table. The sample has 200,000 to 300,000 clones, just under 85% seen once. This sequence was found in a woman older than 75 with acute or convalescent COVID-19. Sequencing input: peripheral blood. The gene calls are TRBV3-1 (or the pseudogene TRBV3-2) and TRBJ2-3, with 11 nucleotides matching TRBD2. CDR3 sequence reads: CASSQDRWLAGGPSTDTQYF. Here the CDR3 DNA reads TGTGCCAGCAGCCAAGATCGTTGGCTAGCGGGGGGCCCTAGCACAGATACGCAGTATTTT.